This T cell receptor (beta chain) was captured by sequencing in a study of CD8 T cells in Susac syndrome. cDNA came from about 0.5 to 1 ug RNA primed by random hexamers. TCRdb processed the immunoSEQ multiplex PCR reads anew with MiXCR; each CDR3 protein has one entry. The table records about 190,000 distinct CDR3 sequences, 90% to 95% of them present only once. TCR beta sequencing covered blood CD8+ and CD4+ T cells. V shed 1 base and J 4 bases; nucleotides not matched to a gene: 5. The CDR3 is 16 amino acids. Germline-derived CDR1 and CDR2 are SGHNT and YYREEE (reference sequence). The TCR was taken from a human donor in good health. The chain uses TRBV5-4 and TRBJ2-3; 11 nucleotides line up with TRBD2. The sequencing input was CD4+ T cells from PBMCs. The CDR3 DNA sequence: TGTGCCAGCAGCTTGACTAGCGGGAGATTCTCAGATACGCAGTATTTT. The encoded protein is CASSLTSGRFSDTQYF.